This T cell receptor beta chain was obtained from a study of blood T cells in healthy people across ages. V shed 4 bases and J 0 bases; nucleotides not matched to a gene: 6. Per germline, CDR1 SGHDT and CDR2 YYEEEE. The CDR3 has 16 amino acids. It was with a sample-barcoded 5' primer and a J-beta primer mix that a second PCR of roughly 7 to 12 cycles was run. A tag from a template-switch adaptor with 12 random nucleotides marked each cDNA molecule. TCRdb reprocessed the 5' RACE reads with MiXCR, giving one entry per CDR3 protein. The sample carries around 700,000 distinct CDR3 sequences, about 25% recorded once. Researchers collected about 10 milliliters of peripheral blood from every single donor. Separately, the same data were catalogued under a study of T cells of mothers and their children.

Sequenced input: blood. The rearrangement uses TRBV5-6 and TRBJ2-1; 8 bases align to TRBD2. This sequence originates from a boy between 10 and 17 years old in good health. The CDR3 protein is CASSHATSGSYNEQFF. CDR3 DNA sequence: TGTGCCAGCAGCCACGCCACTAGCGGCTCCTACAATGAGCAGTTCTTC.